These 21 T cell receptor beta chains came from one sample sequenced in a study of blood T cell repertoires in COVID-19. The assay was immunoSEQ multiplex PCR, and TCRdb's table has in-frame clones only and misses some. The sample shows 150,000 to 200,000 clones, about nine tenths of them seen only once. Sequencing was carried out using peripheral blood. These receptors originate from a woman aged 25 to 39 with acute or convalescent COVID-19.

The chain links TRBV24-1 to TRBJ1-2; TRBD1 matches 7 bases. V gave up 8 bases and J gave up 7 bases; unmatched junction bases: 12. The CDR3 loop spans 14 amino acids. Germline V lookup: CDR1 KGHDR, CDR2 SFDVKD. CDR3: CATTVPGQSPGYTF. The CDR3 DNA reads as TGTGCCACCACCGTTCCGGGACAGTCACCTGGCTACACCTTC.

The chain links TRBV20-1 to TRBJ2-7; TRBD2 agrees at 8 bases. CDR3 length: 14 amino acids. Germline V CDR1 and CDR2: DFQATT, SNEGSKA (reference sequence). The V segment lost 6 bases and the J segment 6 bases; nucleotides outside the gene matches: 13. DNA of the CDR3: TGCAGTGCCAGTACGTACGGGGGGGAGGCCGAGCAGTACTTC. It is translated as CSASTYGGEAEQYF.

The V call is TRBV19, the J call TRBJ1-2, with a tentative D call TRBD1 (6 bases). CDR1 and CDR2 (germline): LNHDA, SQIVND (reference sequence). CDR3 length equals 11 residues. Trimming stripped 10 bases from V and 5 bases from J, with 11 bases between. The chain's CDR3 is CATDRGYGYTF. CDR3 bases: TGTGCCACGGACAGAGGGTATGGCTACACCTTC.

In this sample, this clone turned up once. Other DNA sequences in this specimen translate into the identical CDR3. The V and J genes are TRBV18 and TRBJ2-3; 11 nucleotides match TRBD2. The J segment lost 6 bases and the V segment lost 3 bases, leaving 5 bases of the junction unmatched. The CDR3 loop spans 15 amino acids. The germline V gene encodes CDR1 KGHSH and CDR2 LQKENI. The CDR3 bases are TGTGCCAGCTCACCGTTAGCGGGAGGGTCTGATACGCAGTATTTT. Its protein product is CASSPLAGGSDTQYF.

CDR3 loop: CASSDFTGPLTF. CDR3 sequence (DNA): TGTGCCAGCAGTGACTTCACAGGTCCCCTCACCTTC. This chain joins TRBV6-4 and TRBJ1-2; tentatively, D is TRBD1 (5 bases). Between the trimmed V and J ends, which lost 1 base and 13 bases, there was a span of 13 bases. CDR3 length: 12 amino acids. From germline, CDR1 is MRHNA and CDR2 SNTAGT.

The CDR3 loop is CASSLIAGSSYNEQFF. The CDR3 DNA follows: TGTGCCAGCAGCCTTATAGCGGGAAGCTCCTACAATGAGCAGTTCTTC. This sequence joins TRBV27 and TRBJ2-1; TRBD2 matches 8 bases. V dropped 6 bases and J dropped 0; count of bases not matched to a gene: 7. The CDR3 length is 16 residues. CDR1 is MNHEY, CDR2 SMNVEV, per germline (reference sequence).

This chain connects TRBV7-2 to TRBJ2-1; D call uncertain. The germline V gene has CDR1 SGHTA and CDR2 FQGNSA. Trimming took 5 bases from V and 9 from J, leaving 20 bases between them. The length of the CDR3 is 15 residues. The CDR3 loop is CASSPRGPHLGEQFF. CDR3 DNA: TGTGCCAGCAGCCCCAGAGGTCCCCACTTGGGTGAGCAGTTCTTC.

V usage is TRBV5-1 and J usage is TRBJ1-2; D call uncertain. CDR3 length equals 14 residues. V lost 1 base, J lost 8 bases, and 15 bases lay in between. Germline CDR1 and CDR2: SGHRS and YFSETQ. The CDR3 protein is CASSLSGSRRGYTF. CDR3 sequence (DNA): TGCGCCAGCAGCTTGAGCGGGTCGCGAAGGGGCTACACCTTC.

The V and J genes are TRBV27 and TRBJ2-3; TRBD2 is a possible D gene (6 bases). This CDR3 is 14 amino acids long. Trimming removed 2 bases from V and 4 bases from J, with 10 bases in between. Germline-derived CDR1 and CDR2 are MNHEY and SMNVEV (reference sequence). CDR3: CASSLAGWPDTQYF. In nucleotides, the CDR3 is TGTGCCAGCAGTTTAGCGGGATGGCCAGATACGCAGTATTTT.

Points on this clone: Other DNA sequences in the sample encode the same CDR3. The rearrangement joins TRBV28 to TRBJ1-2, with no clear D. Germline CDR1 is MDHEN and CDR2 is SYDVKM. The CDR3 length is 12 residues. Between the trimmed V and J ends, which lost 3 bases and 5 bases, there was a span of 7 bases. The CDR3 here is CASSFREYGYTF. CDR3 coding DNA: TGTGCCAGCAGTTTTCGGGAATATGGCTACACCTTC.

The chain's CDR3 is CASSPGDSGNTIYF. The DNA for the CDR3 is TGTGCCAGTAGTCCAGGGGACTCTGGAAACACCATATATTTT. The chain joins TRBV19 to TRBJ1-3, with D possibly matching TRBD1 (6 bases). The germline V gene encodes CDR1 LNHDA and CDR2 SQIVND (reference sequence). The CDR3 totals 14 residues. V was trimmed by 5 bases and J by 0 bases, leaving 8 bases between them.

This sequence joins TRBV5-6 and TRBJ2-1, with TRBD2 matching over 7 bases. The J segment lost 9 bases and the V segment lost 1 base, leaving 1 base of the junction unmatched. This CDR3 is built from 12 residues. Germline V gene data show CDR1 as SGHDT and CDR2 as YYEEEE. CDR3 DNA sequence: TGTGCCAGCAGCTTGAGGGAGGGTGAGCAGTTCTTC. As protein: CASSLREGEQFF.

The gene calls are TRBV27 and TRBJ1-2, with 7 bases matching TRBD1. Germline CDR1 reads MNHEY; CDR2 reads SMNVEV (reference sequence). After removal of 6 bases from V and 4 bases from J, the junction contained 8 bases not matched to a gene. This CDR3 has 14 amino acids. CDR3 protein: CASRTAGQVYGYTF. Here the CDR3 DNA reads TGTGCCAGCAGAACAGCAGGACAGGTCTATGGCTACACCTTC.

The chain carries TRBV27 and TRBJ2-3; D possibly corresponds to TRBD1 (6 bases). V was clipped by 6 bases and J by 4 bases, with 8 bases between them. The germline V gene has CDR1 MNHEY and CDR2 SMNVEV (reference sequence). This CDR3 region has 12 residues. The CDR3 DNA is TGTGCCAGCAGGGACAGCCCAGATACGCAGTATTTT. It encodes CASRDSPDTQYF.

This chain joins TRBV28 and TRBJ2-7; D call uncertain. The germline V gene encodes CDR1 MDHEN and CDR2 SYDVKM. V was pared by 5 bases and J by 2 bases, with 7 bases between. This CDR3 is built from 12 residues. Here the CDR3 DNA reads TGTGCCAGCAGTCTTCCCCCCTACGAGCAGTACTTC. Residues: CASSLPPYEQYF. The full variable domain, rest sourced from reference TRBV28 and TRBJ2-7, is DVKVTQSSRYLVKRTGEKVFLECVQDMDHENMFWYRQDPGLGLRLIYFSYDVKMKEKGDIPEGYSVSREKKERFSLILESASTNQTSMYLCASSLPPYEQYFGPGTRLTVT.

The chain links TRBV7-9 to TRBJ1-6; 8 bases agree with TRBD1. The CDR3 totals 14 residues. Germline CDR1 SEHNR, CDR2 FQNEAQ (reference sequence). Trimming took 1 base from V and 11 from J; bases not matched to a gene: 4. This CDR3 is CASSLGTGSAPLHF. In nucleotides, the CDR3 is TGTGCCAGCAGCTTAGGGACAGGGTCGGCACCCCTCCACTTT. Combining the CDR3 with reference TRBV7-9 and TRBJ1-6 gives the whole variable domain DTGVSQNPRHKITKRGQNVTFRCDPISEHNRLYWYRQTLGQGPEFLTYFQNEAQLEKSRLLSDRFSAERPKGSFSTLEIQRTEQGDSAMYLCASSLGTGSAPLHFGNGTRLTVT.

The rearrangement uses TRBV7-2 and TRBJ1-2; D may be TRBD1 (6 bases). V lost 4 bases to trimming and J lost 4 bases, with 10 bases between them. CDR1 and CDR2 from the germline V gene are SGHTA and FQGNSA. CDR3 length: 13 amino acids. CDR3 DNA sequence: TGTGCCAGCAGCTCAGGACAGCTCTATGGCTACACCTTC. This sequence encodes CASSSGQLYGYTF. Looking up the rest from reference TRBV7-2 and TRBJ1-2 gives the full variable domain: GAGVSQSPSNKVTEKGKDVELRCDPISGHTALYWYRQSLGQGLEFLIYFQGNSAPDKSGLPSDRFSAERTGGSVSTLTIQRTQQEDSAVYLCASSSGQLYGYTFGSGTRLTVV.

This chain joins TRBV7-2 and TRBJ2-4, with TRBD1 matching 9 bases. The V gene's germline CDR1 is SGHTA and CDR2 FQGNSA. J gave up 5 bases and V 2 bases, and 7 bases lay outside the gene matches. This CDR3 is 16 amino acids long. The CDR3 sequence: CASSLTLGQGENIQYF. The CDR3 DNA follows: TGTGCCAGCAGCTTAACTTTGGGACAGGGCGAAAACATTCAGTACTTC.

CDR3 sequence: CASSTQPGGANVLTF. The CDR3 DNA reads TGTGCCAGCAGCACTCAACCCGGGGGGGCCAACGTCCTGACTTTC. This chain links TRBV6-5 with TRBJ2-6, with D unclear. The CDR3 is made up of 15 amino acids. Looked up from germline, CDR1 is MNHEY and CDR2 is SVGAGI. V was cut by 6 bases and J by 4 bases, with 13 bases left in between.

V gene TRBV10-3 combines with J gene TRBJ2-1; possibly TRBD2 for D (5 bases). Trimming stripped 0 bases from V and 10 bases from J, with 10 bases between. Germline V gives CDR1 ENHRY, CDR2 SYGVKD. This CDR3 spans 13 amino acids. The CDR3, as DNA: TGTGCCATCAGTGAGTCGAACGGGGAGGAGCAGTTCTTC. This translates into CAISESNGEEQFF.

This chain links TRBV7-9 with TRBJ2-1, with 9 bases that match TRBD1. CDR3 length: 14 amino acids. The V and J ends lost 5 bases and 6 bases, in that order; junction bases with no gene match: 5. The germline CDR1 and CDR2 sequences are SEHNR and FQNEAQ (reference sequence). CDR3 residues: CASSPGQGVNEQFF. The CDR3 DNA reads TGTGCCAGCAGCCCGGGACAGGGCGTCAATGAGCAGTTCTTC.